Presented here are 25 T cell receptor beta chains from one specimen sequenced in a study of blood T cell repertoires in COVID-19. TCRdb's copy holds only in-frame clones and misses some; the assay was immunoSEQ multiplex PCR. The sample lists some 150,000 clones, 70% to 80% occurring once. What was sequenced was peripheral blood. The receptors were gathered from a woman older than 75 with active or convalescent COVID-19.

J is TRBJ2-7 and V is TRBV4-1, with unresolved D. The CDR3 has 15 residues. In germline, CDR1 is MGHRA, CDR2 YSYEKL. Trimming took 1 base from V and 0 from J, leaving 10 bases between them. The DNA of the CDR3 is TGCGCCAGCAGCCAAGGGTCACTGCGCTCCTACGAGCAGTACTTC. Translation gives CASSQGSLRSYEQYF.

The V and J genes are TRBV7-9 and TRBJ1-2; D is unresolved. The CDR3 has 17 amino acids. Germline loops: CDR1 SEHNR, CDR2 FQNEAQ (reference sequence). V gave up 3 bases and J gave up 2 bases, with 19 bases separating them. This chain's CDR3 is CASSLLVNMQVNYGYTF. DNA for the CDR3: TGTGCCAGCAGCTTGTTGGTTAACATGCAGGTCAACTATGGCTACACCTTC.

CDR3 loop: CAIRQGGYEQYF. CDR3 nucleotides: TGTGCCATCAGACAGGGGGGATACGAGCAGTACTTC. The chain uses TRBV10-3 and TRBJ2-7; 8 bases are shared with TRBD1. There are 12 residues in the CDR3. Germline trimming cut 6 bases from V and 4 bases from J; bases unmatched to any gene: 2. Looked up from germline, CDR1 is ENHRY and CDR2 is SYGVKD.

The chain links TRBV6-6 to TRBJ1-1; TRBD1 might be the D (5 bases). Between the trimmed V and J ends, which lost 5 bases and 0 bases, there was a span of 10 bases. Germline V CDR1 and CDR2: MNHNY, SVGAGI (reference sequence). This CDR3 is built from 14 residues. Here the CDR3 reads CASSMAGLNTEAFF. The CDR3 DNA is TGTGCCAGCAGTATGGCAGGGTTGAACACTGAAGCTTTCTTT.

The chain couples TRBV10-1 to TRBJ2-1, with 11 bases aligning to TRBD2. Germline assignment: CDR1 WNHNN and CDR2 SYGVQD (reference sequence). The CDR3 consists of 18 residues. Trimming took 3 bases from V and 3 from J; bases not matched to a gene: 10. DNA of the CDR3: TGCGCCAGCAGTGACCTTACTAGCGGGGGACATAACTACAATGAGCAGTTCTTC. Protein: CASSDLTSGGHNYNEQFF.

This chain connects TRBV10-3 to TRBJ1-1; the D gene is possibly TRBD1 (6 bases). The V gene lost 2 bases and the J gene lost 0 bases, with 7 bases spanning the gap. CDR1 is ENHRY and CDR2 is SYGVKD in the germline V gene. The CDR3 extends over 14 amino acids. CDR3: CAISEGGVNTEAFF. In DNA form, the CDR3 reads TGTGCCATCAGTGAGGGGGGCGTGAACACTGAAGCTTTCTTT.

The J gene is TRBJ2-1, the V gene TRBV30, with TRBD1 as a possible D gene (6 bases). CDR3 length: 15 residues. Trimming took 1 base from V and 4 from J, leaving 14 bases between them. Germline V gene sequence: CDR1 GTSNPN, CDR2 SVGIG (reference sequence). CDR3: CAWSGGRNTYNEQFF. CDR3 nucleotide sequence: TGTGCCTGGAGTGGGGGGCGGAACACTTACAATGAGCAGTTCTTC.

This clone was recorded once. V usage is TRBV9 and J usage is TRBJ1-6; D is perhaps TRBD1 (5 bases). Trimming shortened V by 7 bases and J by 6 bases, and 11 bases separated the two germline ends. The CDR3 sequence is 13 residues long. Germline V gene data show CDR1 as SGDLS and CDR2 as YYNGEE. The CDR3 spells CASAGGFNSPLHF. The CDR3, as DNA: TGTGCCAGCGCCGGGGGGTTTAATTCACCCCTCCACTTT.

The V and J genes are TRBV27 and TRBJ2-3; D ambiguous. The CDR3 sequence is 13 residues long. Trimming stripped 6 bases from V and 7 bases from J, with 14 bases between. Germline CDR1 and CDR2: MNHEY and SMNVEV (reference sequence). CDR3 DNA: TGTGCCAGCAGGGAGATAGGCGCAAATACGCAGTATTTT. It translates to CASREIGANTQYF.

V is TRBV30 and J is TRBJ1-6; TRBD1 is a possible D gene (6 bases). Germline values: CDR1 GTSNPN, CDR2 SVGIG (reference sequence). V was trimmed by 2 bases and J by 7 bases, leaving 15 bases between them. This CDR3 has 15 residues. The DNA for the CDR3 is TGTGCCTGGAGTCGGCAGGGGTCTACCAATTCACCCCTCCACTTT. Its protein is CAWSRQGSTNSPLHF.

This chain joins TRBV29-1 and TRBJ1-1; D may be TRBD1 (5 bases). V shed 4 bases and J shed 1 base, with 16 bases lying between them. The CDR3 consists of 15 residues. The germline gives CDR1 SQVTM, CDR2 ANQGSEA. CDR3 DNA sequence: TGCAGCGTTGTCTGGGCAGGGACTCGGAACACTGAAGCTTTCTTT. This sequence encodes CSVVWAGTRNTEAFF.

The chain combines TRBV4-1 with TRBJ1-3, with D unclear. Germline loops: CDR1 MGHRA, CDR2 YSYEKL. Trimming stripped 0 bases from V and 2 bases from J, with 5 bases between. The CDR3 consists of 14 residues. The CDR3 DNA reads TGCGCCAGCAGCCAAGATTCTGCTGGAAACACCATATATTTT. This sequence encodes CASSQDSAGNTIYF.

This rearrangement joins TRBV5-1 to TRBJ2-7; 9 bases align to TRBD1. In germline, CDR1 is SGHRS, CDR2 YFSETQ. V shed 6 bases, J shed 1 base, and the junction held 5 bases outside the gene matches. The CDR3 is 14 amino acids. The CDR3, as DNA: TGCGCCAGCAAGGGGACAGGGACTTCCTACGAGCAGTACTTC. Its protein is CASKGTGTSYEQYF.

The V gene is TRBV7-3, the J gene TRBJ1-5; a possible D gene is TRBD1 (6 bases). The CDR3 totals 16 residues. V was trimmed by 5 bases and J by 5 bases, leaving 19 bases between them. Germline values: CDR1 SGHTA, CDR2 FQGTGA. The CDR3 bases are TGTGCCAGCAGCAAAATGGCCGGGGGGGCGTATCAGCCCCAGCATTTT. It codes for CASSKMAGGAYQPQHF.

The V gene is TRBV21-1, the J gene TRBJ1-2. TRBV21-1 is a listed pseudogene. The CDR3 covers 14 residues. CDR3 sequence reads: CASSKSDYNYGYTF. DNA of the CDR3: TGTGCCAGCAGCAAGTCTGACTATAACTATGGCTACACCTTC.

The chain uses TRBV12-3 or TRBV12-4 and TRBJ1-6; D is uncertain. V lost 3 bases, J lost 9 bases, and 6 bases lay in between. This CDR3 region has 12 residues. DNA of the CDR3: TGTGCCAGCAGTTTTCCCGGTTCACCCCTCCACTTT. Translating it yields CASSFPGSPLHF.

This chain connects TRBV30 to TRBJ2-5, with 7 bases that match TRBD2. The CDR3 has 14 amino acids. V lost 0 bases and J lost 1; bases outside the gene matches: 2. Germline V gives CDR1 GTSNPN, CDR2 SVGIG (reference sequence). CDR3 protein: CAWSVGGGQETQYF. CDR3 in DNA: TGTGCCTGGAGTGTGGGCGGGGGCCAAGAGACCCAGTACTTC.

V is TRBV28 and J is TRBJ1-5, with 7 bases fitting TRBD1. In germline, CDR1 is MDHEN, CDR2 SYDVKM. V dropped 11 bases and J dropped 5; count of bases not matched to a gene: 6. The CDR3 is 12 amino acids. The CDR3 DNA follows: TGTGCCGGTGGGACAGCAGATCAGCCCCAGCATTTT. Residues: CAGGTADQPQHF.

The gene calls are TRBV11-2 and TRBJ1-5; 10 bases map to TRBD1. The CDR3 has 15 residues. Unmatched junction bases numbered 3, after V lost 3 bases and J lost 4 bases. Germline CDR1 and CDR2: SGHAT and FQNNGV. In DNA, the CDR3 is TGTGCCAGCAGCTTCGGGACAGGGGAAAATCAGCCCCAGCATTTT. It specifies CASSFGTGENQPQHF.

The chain employs TRBV6-5 and TRBJ1-2; a possible D gene is TRBD1 (5 bases). CDR1 is MNHEY, CDR2 SVGAGI, per germline. This CDR3 has 13 residues. V shed 8 bases and J shed 7 bases, with 17 bases lying between them. The CDR3 protein is CASRLTVGRGYTF. CDR3 nucleotides: TGTGCCAGCCGGTTGACAGTAGGGCGTGGCTACACCTTC.

This chain's CDR3 is CASSIQGRTEAFF. For the CDR3, the DNA is TGTGCCAGTAGTATCCAGGGAAGAACTGAAGCTTTCTTT. The chain is built from TRBV19 and TRBJ1-1, with D maybe TRBD1 (5 bases). Trimming cost V 3 bases and J 5 bases, with 10 bases left between them. The CDR3 has 13 amino acids. Germline loops: CDR1 LNHDA, CDR2 SQIVND (reference sequence). The complete variable domain, with remaining parts taken from reference TRBV19 and TRBJ1-1, reads DGGITQSPKYLFRKEGQNVTLSCEQNLNHDAMYWYRQDPGQGLRLIYYSQIVNDFQKGDIAEGYSVSREKKESFPLTVTSAQKNPTAFYLCASSIQGRTEAFFGQGTRLTVV.

This CDR3 reads CASSFSGGALNEQFF. The CDR3, as DNA: TGTGCCAGCAGTTTTAGCGGGGGGGCCTTAAATGAGCAGTTCTTC. V is TRBV27 and J is TRBJ2-1; 11 bases align to TRBD2. The germline gives CDR1 MNHEY, CDR2 SMNVEV (reference sequence). The junction had 5 bases not matched to a gene; V was cut back by 3 bases and J by 7 bases. The CDR3 sequence is 15 residues long.

The chain joins TRBV5-1 to TRBJ1-1; D not certain. The ends were cut back, 2 bases at V and 1 base at J, with 9 bases in the middle. This CDR3 is 14 amino acids long. Germline V gives CDR1 SGHRS, CDR2 YFSETQ. The CDR3 here is CASSLSGKNTEAFF. For the CDR3, the DNA is TGCGCCAGCAGCTTATCGGGAAAGAACACTGAAGCTTTCTTT.

The chain recombines TRBV21-1 with TRBJ1-5; the D call TRBD1 from the table was never checked on the DNA. TRBV21-1 is a recognized pseudogene. The CDR3 has 17 amino acids. The CDR3 spells CASSKDRGRRSNQPQHF. The DNA for the CDR3 is TGTGCCAGCAGCAAGGACAGGGGGCGTCGGAGCAATCAGCCCCAGCATTTT.

This clone has just a few counts. This sequence joins TRBV24-1 and TRBJ2-3; D perhaps matches TRBD2 (6 bases). This CDR3 has 14 amino acids. Deletions cut 10 bases from V and 4 bases from J, with 17 bases between. Germline loops: CDR1 KGHDR, CDR2 SFDVKD. CDR3 sequence (DNA): TGTGCCACGGCAACCGCGGGGTACCCAGATACGCAGTATTTT. It yields the protein CATATAGYPDTQYF.